The 18 T cell receptor beta chains below come from one sample, sequenced in a study of response to subunit inactivated influenza vaccine. TCRdb redid the calling of the RT-PCR reads with MiXCR, one entry per CDR3 protein. The sample comprises almost 250,000 distinct CDR3 sequences, 12% of which are singletons, and over 6.5% rests with the top ten. This sample comprised non-naive T cells sorted from PBMCs, obtained 14 to 15 days before vaccination. These receptors were obtained from a man between 50 and 59 years old who received an inactivated influenza vaccine.

The chain joins TRBV7-6 to TRBJ2-7; 13 nucleotides match TRBD2. The CDR3 totals 14 residues. Looked up from germline, CDR1 is SGHVS and CDR2 is FNYEAQ. Germline trimming cut 4 bases from V and 7 bases from J; bases unmatched to any gene: 4. CDR3 protein: CASSSWTSGGEQYF. The CDR3 region has the DNA TGTGCCAGCAGCTCATGGACTAGCGGGGGTGAGCAGTACTTC.

This rearrangement joins TRBV20-1 to TRBJ2-7; 10 positions agree with TRBD2. With V trimmed by 1 base and J by 4 bases, 10 bases remained unmatched. CDR3 size: 16 residues. The germline V gene encodes CDR1 DFQATT and CDR2 SNEGSKA (reference sequence). The CDR3 loop reads CSARGYVSSGSYEQYF. The CDR3 bases are TGCAGTGCTAGAGGCTATGTCTCTAGCGGGAGTTACGAGCAGTACTTC.

This clonotype has a count of ten or more. The chain is built from TRBV3-1 and TRBJ2-4, with TRBD2 identical over 10 bases. The CDR3 is made up of 17 amino acids. V gave up 0 bases and J gave up 6 bases; unmatched junction bases: 8. Germline V gene sequence: CDR1 LGHDT, CDR2 YNNKEL (reference sequence). CDR3: CASSQDWAVAGGNIQYF. The DNA for the CDR3 is TGTGCCAGCAGCCAAGATTGGGCGGTAGCGGGGGGAAACATTCAGTACTTC. Variable domain in full (rest from reference TRBV3-1 and TRBJ2-4): DTAVSQTPKYLVTQMGNDKSIKCEQNLGHDTMYWYKQDSKKFLKIMFSYNNKELIINETVPNRFSPKSPDKAHLNLHINSLELGDSAVYFCASSQDWAVAGGNIQYFGAGTRLSVL.

The sample holds many counts of this clonotype. The CDR3: CSALSGTLSNEQFF. The CDR3 coding sequence is TGCAGTGCCCTTAGCGGGACCCTATCCAATGAGCAGTTCTTC. The chain employs TRBV20-1 and TRBJ2-1; 8 bases align to TRBD2. Trimming took 6 bases from V and 6 from J; bases not matched to a gene: 10. Germline CDR1 reads DFQATT; CDR2 reads SNEGSKA (reference sequence). The CDR3 has 14 residues.

The chain uses TRBV5-5 and TRBJ2-1, with 9 bases lining up with TRBD2. The CDR3 has 15 residues. V shed 4 bases and J 4 bases; nucleotides not matched to a gene: 6. Germline CDR1 SGHKS, CDR2 YYEKEE (reference sequence). For the CDR3, the DNA is TGTGCCAGCAGCCACCTAGCGGGGCGGTACAATGAGCAGTTCTTC. Encoded protein: CASSHLAGRYNEQFF.

The chain employs TRBV9 and TRBJ2-2; no definite D call. Per the germline V gene, CDR1 is SGDLS and CDR2 is YYNGEE. V shed 0 bases and J shed 3 bases, with 12 bases lying between them. The CDR3 loop spans 16 amino acids. The CDR3 sequence: CASSVAGVWDTGELFF. The CDR3 region has the DNA TGTGCCAGCAGCGTAGCTGGGGTATGGGACACCGGGGAGCTGTTTTTT.

The V gene is TRBV12-3 or TRBV12-4, the J gene TRBJ1-2; possibly TRBD1 for D (6 bases). This CDR3 has 17 amino acids. V was trimmed by 5 bases and J by 4 bases, leaving 23 bases between them. In DNA form, the CDR3 reads TGTGCCAGCAGTCCATCACAGGGAGGGTACGGAGGCTATGGCTACACCTTC. This sequence encodes CASSPSQGGYGGYGYTF.

The chain employs TRBV28 and TRBJ1-3, with 7 bases lining up with TRBD1. Unmatched junction bases numbered 2, after V lost 3 bases and J lost 0 bases. The CDR3 has 15 amino acids. Germline V CDR1 and CDR2: MDHEN, SYDVKM. The CDR3: CASSFQGGSGNTIYF. CDR3 sequence (DNA): TGTGCCAGCAGTTTTCAGGGGGGCTCTGGAAACACCATATATTTT.

This clonotype was counted between two and nine times. The chain recombines TRBV4-1 with TRBJ2-5; 11 bases match TRBD1. The germline V gene has CDR1 MGHRA and CDR2 YSYEKL. J lost 12 bases, V lost 0 bases, and 6 bases had no gene match. This CDR3 has 14 amino acids. The CDR3 reads CASSQDRDRGSEYF. The DNA of the CDR3 is TGCGCCAGCAGCCAAGACCGGGACAGGGGGTCTGAGTACTTC.

This clonotype has just a few counts. V gene TRBV11-2 combines with J gene TRBJ1-2; D possibly corresponds to TRBD1 (6 bases). Germline-derived CDR1 and CDR2 are SGHAT and FQNNGV. Trimming removed 5 bases from V and 1 base from J, with 14 bases in between. The CDR3 is 15 residues long. The CDR3 bases are TGTGCCAGCAGCCAGGCCGACAGGTTTAACTATGGCTACACCTTC. Residues: CASSQADRFNYGYTF.

This chain uses TRBV5-1 with TRBJ2-5, with TRBD1 as a possible D gene (5 bases). The CDR3 has 18 amino acids. Trimming took off 3 bases at V and 2 bases at J, with 23 bases between the two ends. The germline CDR1 and CDR2 sequences are SGHRS and YFSETQ. The CDR3 region is CASSSPYRYLKEQETQYF. The CDR3 DNA reads TGCGCCAGCAGCTCACCCTACAGGTATTTGAAGGAACAAGAGACCCAGTACTTC.

This clonotype occurred many times. V and J are TRBV29-1 and TRBJ2-7, with 14 nucleotides matching TRBD2. Germline V gives CDR1 SQVTM, CDR2 ANQGSEA. The CDR3 runs to 15 residues. V gave up 5 bases and J gave up 2 bases; unmatched junction bases: 5. The DNA of the CDR3 is TGCAGCGTTCAAGGGACTAGCGGGGGAGCCTACGAGCAGTACTTC. This encodes CSVQGTSGGAYEQYF.

On this clonotype itself: This could be a read error, since a much larger clone is one nucleotide away. The V and J genes are TRBV11-3 and TRBJ2-1; 13 bases fit TRBD2. Germline V gene lookup returns CDR1 SGHNT and CDR2 YENEEA. The trim removed 6 bases at V and 7 bases at J, leaving 12 bases unmatched. The CDR3 extends over 17 amino acids. DNA of the CDR3: TGTGCCAGCAGTCCCCATCCGGGGACTAGCGGGAAGAATGAGCAGTTCTTC. Encoded protein: CASSPHPGTSGKNEQFF. The whole variable domain, remainder taken from reference TRBV11-3 and TRBJ2-1, is EAGVVQSPRYKIIEKKQPVAFWCNPISGHNTLYWYLQNLGQGPELLIRYENEEAVDDSQLPKDRFSAERLKGVDSTLKIQPAELGDSAVYLCASSPHPGTSGKNEQFFGPGTRLTVL.

This clonotype showed up many times. V usage is TRBV6-5 and J usage is TRBJ2-6; D gene ambiguous. The germline V gene has CDR1 MNHEY and CDR2 SVGAGI. The CDR3 sequence is 15 residues long. Trimming pared 3 bases from V and 4 bases from J, leaving 10 bases between. The CDR3 loop reads CASSYEHAGANVLTF. CDR3 nucleotide sequence: TGTGCCAGCAGTTATGAACACGCGGGGGCCAACGTCCTGACTTTC.

There are a few counts of this clonotype. The chain uses TRBV18 and TRBJ2-5, with TRBD1 identical over 10 bases. The V and J ends lost 6 bases and 4 bases, in that order; junction bases with no gene match: 8. The germline gives CDR1 KGHSH, CDR2 LQKENI. This CDR3 has 15 residues. The CDR3: CASSRQGANRETQYF. DNA for the CDR3: TGTGCCAGCTCGAGACAGGGGGCGAATCGAGAGACCCAGTACTTC.

V and J are TRBV4-1 and TRBJ2-1; D gene ambiguous. V lost 3 bases to trimming and J lost 0 bases, with 12 bases between them. The CDR3 length is 16 residues. From germline, CDR1 is MGHRA and CDR2 YSYEKL. The CDR3 region is CASSQGTLRSYNEQFF. In nucleotides, the CDR3 is TGCGCCAGCAGCCAGGGTACGCTCCGCTCCTACAATGAGCAGTTCTTC.

This clonotype turned up a few times. The gene calls are TRBV20-1 and TRBJ2-5; 7 bases match TRBD1. Looked up from germline, CDR1 is DFQATT and CDR2 is SNEGSKA (reference sequence). This CDR3 region has 14 residues. Unmatched junction bases numbered 6, after V lost 0 bases and J lost 5 bases. The CDR3 protein is CSARDSTGFETQYF. The CDR3 DNA follows: TGCAGTGCTAGAGATTCGACAGGGTTTGAGACCCAGTACTTC.

The chain carries TRBV7-9 and TRBJ2-5; no clear D gene. Germline loops: CDR1 SEHNR, CDR2 FQNEAQ (reference sequence). The CDR3 spans 14 residues. Trimming removed 5 bases from V and 2 bases from J, with 12 bases in between. The CDR3 DNA is TGTGCCAGCAGCAGGGCCCTCCAACAAGAGACCCAGTACTTC. It specifies CASSRALQQETQYF.